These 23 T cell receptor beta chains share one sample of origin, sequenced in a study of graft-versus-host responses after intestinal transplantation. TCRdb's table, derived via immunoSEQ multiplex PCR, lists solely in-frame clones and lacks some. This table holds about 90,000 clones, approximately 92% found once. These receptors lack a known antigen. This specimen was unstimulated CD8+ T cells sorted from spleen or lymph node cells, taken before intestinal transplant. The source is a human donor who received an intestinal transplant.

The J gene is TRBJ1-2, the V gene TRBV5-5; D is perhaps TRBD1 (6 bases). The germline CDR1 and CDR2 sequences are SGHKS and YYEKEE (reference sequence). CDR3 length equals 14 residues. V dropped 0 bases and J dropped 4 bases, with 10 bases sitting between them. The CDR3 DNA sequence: TGTGCCAGCAGCTTGGGGGGGCCAGGCTATGGCTACACCTTC. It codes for CASSLGGPGYGYTF.

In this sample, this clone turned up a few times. The CDR3 sequence is CASSLAWANTEAFF. CDR3 nucleotide sequence: TGTGCCAGCAGCTTGGCTTGGGCGAACACTGAAGCTTTCTTT. The chain carries TRBV5-4 and TRBJ1-1; no definite D call. The ends were cut back, 0 bases at V and 1 base at J, with 7 bases in the middle. CDR1 is SGHNT and CDR2 is YYREEE in the germline V gene (reference sequence). The CDR3 is 14 amino acids.

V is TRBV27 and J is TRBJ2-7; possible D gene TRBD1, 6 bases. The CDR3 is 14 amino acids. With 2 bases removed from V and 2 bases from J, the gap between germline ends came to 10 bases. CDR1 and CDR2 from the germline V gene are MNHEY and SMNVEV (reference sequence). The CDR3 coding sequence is TGTGCCAGCAGTTTAAGGGACAAAACCTACGAGCAGTACTTC. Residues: CASSLRDKTYEQYF.

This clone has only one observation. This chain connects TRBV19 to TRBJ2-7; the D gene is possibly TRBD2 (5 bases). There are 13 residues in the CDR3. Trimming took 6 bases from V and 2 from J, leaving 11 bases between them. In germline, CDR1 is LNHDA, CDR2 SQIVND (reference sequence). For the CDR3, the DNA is TGTGCCAGTAGCGCGGACTTGGCCTACGAGCAGTACTTC. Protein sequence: CASSADLAYEQYF.

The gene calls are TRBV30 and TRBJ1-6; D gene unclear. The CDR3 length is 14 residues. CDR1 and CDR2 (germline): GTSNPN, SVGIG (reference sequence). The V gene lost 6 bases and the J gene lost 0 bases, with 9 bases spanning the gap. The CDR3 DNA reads TGTGCCTGTCCCTCTCTCTCCTATAATTCACCCCTCCACTTT. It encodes CACPSLSYNSPLHF.

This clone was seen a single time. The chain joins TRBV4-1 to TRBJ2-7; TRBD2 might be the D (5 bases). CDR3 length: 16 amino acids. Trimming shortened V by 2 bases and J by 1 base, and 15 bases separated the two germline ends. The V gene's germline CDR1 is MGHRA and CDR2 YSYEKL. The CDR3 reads CASSQPSLGGSYEQYF. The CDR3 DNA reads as TGCGCCAGCAGCCAACCATCCCTCGGAGGATCCTACGAGCAGTACTTC.

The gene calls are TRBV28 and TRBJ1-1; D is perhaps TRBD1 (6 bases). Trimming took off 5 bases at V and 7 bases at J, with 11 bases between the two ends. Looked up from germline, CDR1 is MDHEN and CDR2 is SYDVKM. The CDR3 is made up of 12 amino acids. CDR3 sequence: CASSLGGGEAFF. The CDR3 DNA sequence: TGTGCCAGCAGTCTAGGGGGGGGTGAAGCTTTCTTT.

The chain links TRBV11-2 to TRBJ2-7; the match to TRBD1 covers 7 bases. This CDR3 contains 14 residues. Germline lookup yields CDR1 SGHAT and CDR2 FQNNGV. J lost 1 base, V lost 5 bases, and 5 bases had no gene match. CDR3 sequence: CASSTWDSSYEQYF. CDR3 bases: TGTGCCAGCAGCACTTGGGACAGTTCCTACGAGCAGTACTTC.

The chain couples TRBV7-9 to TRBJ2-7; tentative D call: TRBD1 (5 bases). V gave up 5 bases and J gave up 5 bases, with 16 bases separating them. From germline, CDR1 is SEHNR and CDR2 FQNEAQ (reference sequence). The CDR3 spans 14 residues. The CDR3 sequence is CASSQRTMGNEQYF. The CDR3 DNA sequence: TGTGCCAGCAGCCAGAGGACAATGGGGAACGAGCAGTACTTC.

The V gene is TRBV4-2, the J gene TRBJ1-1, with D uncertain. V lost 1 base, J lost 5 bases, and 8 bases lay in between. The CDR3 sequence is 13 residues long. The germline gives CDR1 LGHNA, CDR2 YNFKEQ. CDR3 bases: TGTGCCAGCAGCCAAGGGGTGAGGACTGAAGCTTTCTTT. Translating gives CASSQGVRTEAFF.

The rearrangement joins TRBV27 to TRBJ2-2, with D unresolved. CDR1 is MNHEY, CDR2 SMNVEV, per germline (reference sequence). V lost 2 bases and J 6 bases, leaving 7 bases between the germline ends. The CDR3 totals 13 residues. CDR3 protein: CASSLVSAGELFF. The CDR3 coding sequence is TGTGCCAGCAGTTTAGTTTCGGCCGGGGAGCTGTTTTTT.

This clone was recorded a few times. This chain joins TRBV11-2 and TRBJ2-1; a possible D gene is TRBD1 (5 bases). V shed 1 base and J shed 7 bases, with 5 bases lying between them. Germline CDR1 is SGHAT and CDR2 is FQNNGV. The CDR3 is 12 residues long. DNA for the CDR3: TGTGCCAGCAGCTTAGCAGGGAATGAGCAGTTCTTC. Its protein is CASSLAGNEQFF.

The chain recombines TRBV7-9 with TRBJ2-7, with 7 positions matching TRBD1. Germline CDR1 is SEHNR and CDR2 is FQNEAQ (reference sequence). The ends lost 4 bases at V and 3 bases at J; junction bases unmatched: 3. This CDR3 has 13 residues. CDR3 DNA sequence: TGTGCCAGCAGCTCGGGACAGATCTACGAGCAGTACTTC. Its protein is CASSSGQIYEQYF.

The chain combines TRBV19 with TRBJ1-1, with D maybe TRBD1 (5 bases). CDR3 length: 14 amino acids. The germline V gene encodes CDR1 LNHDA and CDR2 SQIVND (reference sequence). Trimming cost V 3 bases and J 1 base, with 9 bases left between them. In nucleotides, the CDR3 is TGTGCCAGTAGTATCCAGGGATGGAACACTGAAGCTTTCTTT. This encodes CASSIQGWNTEAFF.

The CDR3 DNA reads TGTGCCAGCAGCCTACTCGAAACAGGGACCACAGATACGCAGTATTTT. Amino acid sequence: CASSLLETGTTDTQYF. V usage is TRBV7-2 and J usage is TRBJ2-3, with a tentative D call TRBD1 (6 bases). The CDR3 is 16 amino acids. Per the germline V gene, CDR1 is SGHTA and CDR2 is FQGNSA. With 5 bases removed from V and 2 bases from J, the gap between germline ends came to 17 bases.

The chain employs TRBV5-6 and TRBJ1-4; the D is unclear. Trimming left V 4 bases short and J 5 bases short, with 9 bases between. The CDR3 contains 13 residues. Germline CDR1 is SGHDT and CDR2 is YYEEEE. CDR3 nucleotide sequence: TGTGCCAGCAGCCCCCAGCGGAATGAAAAACTGTTTTTT. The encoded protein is CASSPQRNEKLFF.

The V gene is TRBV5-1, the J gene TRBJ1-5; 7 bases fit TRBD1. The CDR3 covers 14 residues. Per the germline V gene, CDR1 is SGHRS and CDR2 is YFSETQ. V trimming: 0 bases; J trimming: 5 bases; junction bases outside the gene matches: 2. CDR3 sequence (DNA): TGCGCCAGCAGCTTGGGGACAGGAGATCAGCCCCAGCATTTT. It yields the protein CASSLGTGDQPQHF.

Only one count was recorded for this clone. The CDR3 DNA sequence: TGTGCCAGCAGCCAAGATAGGGGGACCGGGGAGCTGTTTTTT. This encodes CASSQDRGTGELFF. This rearrangement joins TRBV4-2 to TRBJ2-2; perhaps TRBD1 as D (6 bases). The CDR3 loop spans 14 amino acids. The V end lost 0 bases, the J end lost 5 bases, and 7 bases lay between the germline ends. Germline loops: CDR1 LGHNA, CDR2 YNFKEQ.

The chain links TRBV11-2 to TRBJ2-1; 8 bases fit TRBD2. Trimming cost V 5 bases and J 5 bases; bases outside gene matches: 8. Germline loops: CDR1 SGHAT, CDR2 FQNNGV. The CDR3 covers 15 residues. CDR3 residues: CASSAIAGTHNEQFF. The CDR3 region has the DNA TGTGCCAGCAGCGCTATAGCGGGGACGCACAATGAGCAGTTCTTC.

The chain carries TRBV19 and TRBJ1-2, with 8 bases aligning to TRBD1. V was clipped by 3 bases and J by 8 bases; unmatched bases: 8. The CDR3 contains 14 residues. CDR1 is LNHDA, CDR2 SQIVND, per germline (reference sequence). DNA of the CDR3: TGTGCCAGTAGTATGTCAGGGGGCGGATACGGCTACACCTTC. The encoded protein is CASSMSGGGYGYTF.

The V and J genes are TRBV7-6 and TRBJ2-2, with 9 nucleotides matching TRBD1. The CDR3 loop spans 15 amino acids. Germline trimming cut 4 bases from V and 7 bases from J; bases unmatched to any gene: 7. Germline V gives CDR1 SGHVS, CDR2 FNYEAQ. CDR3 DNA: TGTGCCAGCAGCTGGTTACAGGGGGCCGGCGGGGAGCTGTTTTTT. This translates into CASSWLQGAGGELFF.

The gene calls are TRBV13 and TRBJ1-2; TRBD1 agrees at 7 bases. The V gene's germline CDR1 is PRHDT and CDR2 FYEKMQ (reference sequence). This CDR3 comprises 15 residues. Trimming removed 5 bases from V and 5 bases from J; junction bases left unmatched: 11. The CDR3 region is CASSNGPGQHYGYTF. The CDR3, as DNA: TGTGCCAGCAGCAACGGACCGGGACAGCATTATGGCTACACCTTC. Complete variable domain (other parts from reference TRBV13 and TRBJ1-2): AAGVIQSPRHLIKEKRETATLKCYPIPRHDTVYWYQQGPGQDPQFLISFYEKMQSDKGSIPDRFSAQQFSDYHSELNMSSLELGDSALYFCASSNGPGQHYGYTFGSGTRLTVV.

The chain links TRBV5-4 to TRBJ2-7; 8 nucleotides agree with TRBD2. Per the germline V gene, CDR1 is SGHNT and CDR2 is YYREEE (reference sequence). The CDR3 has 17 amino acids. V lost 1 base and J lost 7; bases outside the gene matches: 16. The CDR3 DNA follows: TGTGCCAGCAGCTTGTTCGGGCCTGGTAGCGGGGCGAGGGAGCAGTACTTC. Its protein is CASSLFGPGSGAREQYF.